This T cell receptor beta chain was recovered during a study of blood T cells in healthy people across ages. Germline V gives CDR1 KGHDR, CDR2 SFDVKD. The CDR3 has 11 amino acids. V was shortened by 3 bases and J by 13 bases, with 11 bases between the two germline ends. For the second PCR, which ran for about 7 to 11 cycles, a sample-barcoded 5' primer and a J-beta primer mix were used. Via MiXCR, TCRdb re-called the 5' RACE reads, giving one row per CDR3 protein. There are some 760,000 distinct CDR3 sequences in the sample; more than 20% occur only once, and 9.4% lies in the top ten. These data were likewise used in another study, on T cells of mothers and their children.

The rearrangement links TRBV24-1 to TRBJ1-2; D is unclear. The receptor comes from a boy aged 10-17 years in good health. The material sequenced was blood. This CDR3 reads CATSDDQGSTF. CDR3 DNA: TGTGCCACCAGTGATGACCAAGGATCCACCTTC.